These T cell receptor beta chains were read from a single sample in a study of shared clonotypes between healthy human individuals. Assay used: immunoSEQ multiplex PCR; TCRdb lists only in-frame clones, some missing. In the table there are approximately 710,000 clones, roughly 87% of which are singletons. Sequencing was carried out using memory CD8+ T cells from PBMCs. The receptor set was obtained from a young man in good health. Some clones in this sample may be carry-over from other donors' samples. Both conserved end residues are part of each CDR3. The order of the fields is J gene, V gene, clone size, D gene, CDR3 DNA, CDR3 protein. A D gene is named only where the DNA matches it firmly. For some rows the clone size is stated as once, few or many, or as a class when expanded; others skip it.

j_call: TRBJ1-1
v_call: TRBV7-8
clone_size: NA
d_call: NA
cdr3_nt: TGTGCCAGCAGCTTCCTCCCGGGCGATGAGTACACTGAAGCTTTCTTT
cdr3_aa: CASSFLPGDEYTEAFF

j_call: TRBJ2-3
v_call: TRBV9
clone_size: NA
d_call: TRBD2
cdr3_nt: TGTGCCAGCAGTGCTAGCGGGAGCGGCACAGATACGCAGTATTTT
cdr3_aa: CASSASGSGTDTQYF

j_call: TRBJ2-7
v_call: TRBV27
clone_size: NA
d_call: TRBD2
cdr3_nt: TGTGCCAGCAGTTTTAGCGGGAGGGCCTCCTACGAGCAGTACTTC
cdr3_aa: CASSFSGRASYEQYF

j_call: TRBJ1-1
v_call: TRBV28
clone_size: NA
d_call: TRBD1
cdr3_nt: TGTGCCAGCAGGGGACAGGGGGCTACTGAAGCTTTCTTT
cdr3_aa: CASRGQGATEAFF

j_call: TRBJ1-2
v_call: TRBV9
clone_size: NA
d_call: TRBD1
cdr3_nt: TGTGCCAGCAGCGTAGGGACAGGGGCCACTTTCAACTATGGCTACACCTTC
cdr3_aa: CASSVGTGATFNYGYTF

j_call: TRBJ1-1
v_call: TRBV5-1
clone_size: NA
d_call: TRBD1
cdr3_nt: TGCGCCAGCAGCTTGGGGGACAGGGAGGTCACCAACACTGAAGCTTTCTTT
cdr3_aa: CASSLGDREVTNTEAFF

j_call: TRBJ2-7
v_call: TRBV19
clone_size: NA
d_call: TRBD2
cdr3_nt: TGTGCCAGAAAAGTAATAGTCCTAGCGGGAGGCCCAGCCAACGAGCAGTACTTC
cdr3_aa: CARKVIVLAGGPANEQYF

j_call: TRBJ1-2
v_call: TRBV4-1
clone_size: NA
d_call: NA
cdr3_nt: TGCGCCAGCAGCCAAGAAGGGCTCTGGGAGGATGGCTACACCTTC
cdr3_aa: CASSQEGLWEDGYTF

j_call: TRBJ2-5
v_call: TRBV27
clone_size: NA
d_call: NA
cdr3_nt: TGTGCCAGCAGTTTAGGCCAAGAGACCCAGTACTTC
cdr3_aa: CASSLGQETQYF

j_call: TRBJ1-1
v_call: TRBV7-3
clone_size: NA
d_call: NA
cdr3_nt: TGTGCCAGCAGCTTATCAGGCAGCCCGAACACTGAAGCTTTCTTT
cdr3_aa: CASSLSGSPNTEAFF

j_call: TRBJ2-1
v_call: TRBV7-9
clone_size: NA
d_call: NA
cdr3_nt: TGTGCCAGCAGCTTGACCCTTAATGAGCAGTTCTTC
cdr3_aa: CASSLTLNEQFF

j_call: TRBJ2-3
v_call: TRBV27
clone_size: NA
d_call: TRBD2
cdr3_nt: TGTGCCAGCAGGACCGGGACTAGCGGGGCTAGCACAGATACGCAGTATTTT
cdr3_aa: CASRTGTSGASTDTQYF

j_call: TRBJ2-3
v_call: TRBV14
clone_size: NA
d_call: TRBD2
cdr3_nt: TGTGCCAGCAGCCAAGATTTTAGCGGGCCCACAGATACGCAGTATTTT
cdr3_aa: CASSQDFSGPTDTQYF

j_call: TRBJ1-1
v_call: TRBV4-1
clone_size: NA
d_call: TRBD1
cdr3_nt: TGCGCCAGCAGCCAATGGGACAGCCCAAACACTGAAGCTTTCTTT
cdr3_aa: CASSQWDSPNTEAFF

j_call: TRBJ2-2
v_call: TRBV28
clone_size: NA
d_call: TRBD1
cdr3_nt: TGTGCCAGCGCCGGGACAGAGAACACCGGGGAGCTGTTTTTT
cdr3_aa: CASAGTENTGELFF

j_call: TRBJ1-5
v_call: TRBV5-6
clone_size: NA
d_call: NA
cdr3_nt: TGTGCCAGCAGCACCGGGACGGATCATCAGCCCCAGCATTTT
cdr3_aa: CASSTGTDHQPQHF

j_call: TRBJ1-1
v_call: TRBV4-1
clone_size: NA
d_call: NA
cdr3_nt: TGCGCCAGCAGCCAAAGAGCTTTGACTGCGAACACTGAAGCTTTCTTT
cdr3_aa: CASSQRALTANTEAFF

j_call: TRBJ1-5
v_call: TRBV27
clone_size: NA
d_call: NA
cdr3_nt: TGTGCCAGCAGTTTATTAGGGCAAGATCAGCCCCAGCATTTT
cdr3_aa: CASSLLGQDQPQHF

j_call: TRBJ2-3
v_call: TRBV7-6
clone_size: NA
d_call: NA
cdr3_nt: TGTGCCAGCAGCTTAGCGGGAGTTACAGATACGCAGTATTTT
cdr3_aa: CASSLAGVTDTQYF

j_call: TRBJ2-5
v_call: TRBV7-9
clone_size: NA
d_call: NA
cdr3_nt: TGTGCCAGCAGTTCCCGCATGGTAGGCTACCAAGAGACCCAGTACTTC
cdr3_aa: CASSSRMVGYQETQYF

j_call: TRBJ2-7
v_call: TRBV4-3
clone_size: NA
d_call: TRBD2
cdr3_nt: TGCGCCAGCAGCCAAGATCAACTAGCGTGGGCCGAGCAGTACTTC
cdr3_aa: CASSQDQLAWAEQYF

j_call: TRBJ2-2
v_call: TRBV4-1
clone_size: NA
d_call: TRBD1
cdr3_nt: TGCGCCAGCAGCCAAGTACCGACAGGGGGCACCGGGGAGCTGTTTTTT
cdr3_aa: CASSQVPTGGTGELFF

j_call: TRBJ2-7
v_call: TRBV4-2
clone_size: NA
d_call: TRBD1
cdr3_nt: TGTGCCAGCAGCCCTCTTGACAGGGCTGGGGGCGAGCAGTACTTC
cdr3_aa: CASSPLDRAGGEQYF

j_call: TRBJ2-7
v_call: TRBV5-1
clone_size: NA
d_call: NA
cdr3_nt: TGCGCCAGCAGCTTGAGCGGTGACTCCTACGAGCAGTACTTC
cdr3_aa: CASSLSGDSYEQYF

j_call: TRBJ2-7
v_call: TRBV5-8
clone_size: NA
d_call: TRBD2
cdr3_nt: TGTGCCAGCAGTTTGTGGGAGGGCCCCTACGAGCAGTACTTC
cdr3_aa: CASSLWEGPYEQYF

j_call: TRBJ2-1
v_call: TRBV9
clone_size: NA
d_call: NA
cdr3_nt: TGTGCCAGCAGCGTAGCAGGTGGTTTCGACAATGAGCAGTTCTTC
cdr3_aa: CASSVAGGFDNEQFF

j_call: TRBJ1-2
v_call: TRBV7-9
clone_size: NA
d_call: NA
cdr3_nt: TGCGCCAGCAGCCAAGATGGCGGGCCCCTGGCAGGCTACACCTTC
cdr3_aa: CASSQDGGPLAGYTF

j_call: TRBJ2-1
v_call: TRBV27
clone_size: NA
d_call: NA
cdr3_nt: TGTGCCGCGGGACTCCTGTACAATGAGCAGTTCTTC
cdr3_aa: CAAGLLYNEQFF

j_call: TRBJ2-2
v_call: TRBV18
clone_size: NA
d_call: NA
cdr3_nt: TGTGCCAGCTCAGGGTGGCCGAACACCGGGGAGCTGTTTTTT
cdr3_aa: CASSGWPNTGELFF

j_call: TRBJ2-3
v_call: TRBV19
clone_size: once
d_call: TRBD2
cdr3_nt: TGTGCCAGTAGTACTGGACTAGCGGGGGAGTCGCAGTATTTT
cdr3_aa: CASSTGLAGESQYF

j_call: TRBJ2-2
v_call: TRBV7-9
clone_size: NA
d_call: TRBD1
cdr3_nt: TGTGCCAGCAGCGGAATGATTCGGGACAGCGCGAACACCGGGGAGCTGTTTTTT
cdr3_aa: CASSGMIRDSANTGELFF

j_call: TRBJ2-2
v_call: TRBV6-5
clone_size: NA
d_call: NA
cdr3_nt: TGTGCCAGCAGTTACCTGGAGGGCCGAGCCGGGGAGCTGTTTTTT
cdr3_aa: CASSYLEGRAGELFF

j_call: TRBJ2-3
v_call: TRBV27
clone_size: NA
d_call: NA
cdr3_nt: TGTGCCAGCAGTTTCCACTACGCAGATACGCAGTATTTT
cdr3_aa: CASSFHYADTQYF

j_call: TRBJ1-6
v_call: TRBV7-9
clone_size: once
d_call: TRBD1
cdr3_nt: TGTGCCAGCAGACTCACAGGGGGGAATTCACCCCTCCACTTT
cdr3_aa: CASRLTGGNSPLHF

j_call: TRBJ2-6
v_call: TRBV9
clone_size: NA
d_call: NA
cdr3_nt: TGTGCCAGCAGCGTAGAGGGCTCTGGGGCCAACGTCCTGACTTTC
cdr3_aa: CASSVEGSGANVLTF

j_call: TRBJ2-2
v_call: TRBV5-4
clone_size: NA
d_call: TRBD2
cdr3_nt: TGTGCCAGCAGCTTGCTGGTGGCGGGAGGGATGGAAACCGGGGAGCTGTTTTTT
cdr3_aa: CASSLLVAGGMETGELFF

j_call: TRBJ2-4
v_call: TRBV7-9
clone_size: NA
d_call: TRBD1
cdr3_nt: TGTGCCAGCAGCTCAGACAGGGGGCGATGGGCCCGAAACATTCAGTACTTC
cdr3_aa: CASSSDRGRWARNIQYF